Given below is one T cell receptor (beta chain) in context. Which antigen it targets is not known. One base away there is no much larger clone; base qualities are not given. The data are from a study of OX40 agonist ivuxolimab in advanced cancers. Turning to the overall study: The costimulatory receptor OX40 (CD134) was targeted by ivuxolimab, a fully human IgG2 agonistic monoclonal antibody. Intravenous ivuxolimab was administered to patients every 2 weeks at six dose levels: 0.01, 0.1, 0.3, 1.5, 3 and 10 mg/kg. Of the approximately 50 patients in dose escalation, about 20 had hepatocellular carcinoma, some 15 had melanoma, 9 had renal cell carcinoma and 9 had head and neck cancer. The dose-escalation cohort was roughly 87% male with a mean age of approximately 60 years, ranging from about 20 to 85. Patients were allowed to have had prior anti-PD-1, anti-PD-L1 or anti-CTLA-4 therapy, and around 40% of the dose-escalation patients had previously received checkpoint inhibitors. Partial responses occurred in three dose-escalation patients: two with cutaneous melanoma and one with hepatocellular carcinoma. Peripheral TCRbeta sequencing was intended to test whether TCR sequence diversity was altered and clonal T-cell expansion was caused by ivuxolimab. The paper covers the monotherapy dose-escalation part of the phase I ivuxolimab trial, which included N ≈ 50 patients. On the study overall, not on this receptor specifically: In partial responders in the 0.1-3.0 mg/kg groups, normalized peripheral clonal expansion was found to be among the lowest, especially among CD8+ T cells. Which antigens the clonally expanded peripheral T cells were specific for was not determined. After ivuxolimab, expanded clones were on average more numerous among CD8+ T cells than among CD4+ T cells. Low levels of normalized T-cell clonal expansion were also seen in some nonresponding patients. At doses of 0.1 to 3.0 mg/kg, clonal expansion of both CD4+ and CD8+ blood T cells was observed from baseline to week 6.

The trial excluded patients who had a history of autoimmune disease or who were on systemic immunosuppression. Peripheral blood for TCR sequencing was collected from all dose cohorts at baseline, on cycle 4 day 1, and on cycle 7 day 1. The samples were drawn from a first-in-human, open-label, multicenter phase I dose-escalation trial of ivuxolimab. Adults with locally advanced or metastatic melanoma, renal cell carcinoma, hepatocellular carcinoma or head and neck squamous cell carcinoma were enrolled in the trial. Before TCR sequencing, CD4+ and CD8+ T cells were separately sorted from peripheral blood. For sequencing of the TCRbeta CDR3 region, genomic DNA was extracted from the sorted cells. The immunoSEQ Assay was used for sequencing of TCRbeta CDR3 regions. Here the immuneACCESS table is served through TCRdb, limited to in-frame sequences with V and J called. Missing clones are a known gap in these copies; in checked studies unresolved V genes cover under half, and the rest lacks a known reason. The sample table shows 70,000 or so clones, and about 90% are seen once. Jointly, the top ten make up 2% to 2.5% of the sample.

The sequence came from an adult with an advanced solid tumor such as melanoma, head and neck, liver or kidney cancer. The sample in question was CD4+ or CD8+ T cells sorted from blood, obtained in a trial of the OX40 agonist ivuxolimab.

The DNA reads TGTGCCAGCATCCGTTCCCCCTTGAGGGAAGCTTTCTTT. The encoded protein is CASIRSPLREAFF. The chain is assembled from TRBV6-5 and TRBJ1-1; the D gene lacks a confident call. Trimming costs V 7 bases and J 8 bases, and their ends lie 17 bases apart. The CDR3 goes from the cysteine to the phenylalanine over 13 residues. Only CDR3 DNA is held: 39 bases, read in frame from base 1. CDR1 and CDR2 (MNHEY, SVGAGI) derive from the germline V gene.